The 27 T cell receptor beta chains below were found in one sample sequenced in a study of blood T cells in healthy people across ages. The authors ran a second PCR of about 7 to 12 cycles using a sample-barcoded 5' primer and a J-beta primer mix. In TCRdb, the 5' RACE reads were re-called with MiXCR into one record per CDR3 protein. The table includes around 280,000 distinct CDR3 sequences, 27% detected once. Sequences were obtained from blood. Receptor source: a woman in her 70s in good health.

The chain is built from TRBV20-1 and TRBJ2-1; weak D call: TRBD2 (6 bases). Matching the DNA end better, TRBJ2-5 makes the J call doubtful. Looked up from germline, CDR1 is DFQATT and CDR2 is SNEGSKA (reference sequence). This CDR3 spans 16 amino acids. CDR3 nucleotides: TGCGGCTTACTACCGAAAGAGCGGGTTGGTTTTGAGACCCAGTACTTC. Protein sequence: CGLLPKERVGFETQYF.

This clonotype was detected only a few times. This chain joins TRBV7-3 and TRBJ1-1; 7 bases are a match to TRBD1. The CDR3 covers 18 residues. V dropped 2 bases and J dropped 1; count of bases not matched to a gene: 13. Germline CDR1 and CDR2: SGHTA and FQGTGA. The CDR3 DNA is TGTGCCAGCAGCTTAGATGCGACAGGGTATGGTGGGAACACTGAAGCTTTCTTT. Translation: CASSLDATGYGGNTEAFF.

This clonotype was counted only a few times. The CDR3 bases are TGTGCCATCAGTGAGGGGACTAGCGGGACCTACGAGCAGTACTTC. It codes for CAISEGTSGTYEQYF. The chain is built from TRBV10-3 and TRBJ2-5, with 13 nucleotides matching TRBD2. The closer fit of TRBJ2-7 to the DNA end suggests the J call may be wrong. Looked up from germline, CDR1 is ENHRY and CDR2 is SYGVKD. The CDR3 extends over 15 amino acids.

The J gene is TRBJ2-3, the V gene TRBV9, with 7 bases matching TRBD2. Unmatched junction bases numbered 0, after V lost 0 bases and J lost 5 bases. Germline CDR1 is SGDLS and CDR2 is YYNGEE. The CDR3 loop spans 13 amino acids. The CDR3 is CASSVGGGDTQYF. The CDR3 bases are TGTGCCAGCAGCGTAGGGGGGGGAGATACGCAGTATTTT.

The CDR3 nucleotides read TGCGCCAGCAGCATTACAGGGGAGCAGTACTTC. It is translated as CASSITGEQYF. V gene TRBV5-1 combines with J gene TRBJ2-7, with D maybe TRBD1 (6 bases). V lost 4 bases and J lost 7, with 9 bases in between. This CDR3 has 11 residues. Per the germline V gene, CDR1 is SGHRS and CDR2 is YFSETQ.

The rearrangement joins TRBV12-3 or TRBV12-4 to TRBJ2-4; D is perhaps TRBD1 (5 bases). The CDR3 is 13 amino acids. The V and J ends lost 7 bases and 1 base respectively, with 8 bases between them. The CDR3 DNA sequence: TGTGCCAGCATCGACAGTGCCAAAAACATTCAGTACTTC. Its protein product is CASIDSAKNIQYF.

This clonotype has more than one count but fewer than ten. This chain links TRBV19 with TRBJ2-7; D is unclear. In germline, CDR1 is LNHDA, CDR2 SQIVND (reference sequence). This CDR3 has 14 residues. The germline V and J ends were trimmed by 3 bases and 6 bases, with 15 bases remaining between them. The CDR3 DNA follows: TGTGCCAGTAGTATCGAAAGTGTGGCTCGCGAGCAGTACTTC. Its protein product is CASSIESVAREQYF.

This clonotype was recorded a few times. The chain recombines TRBV28 with TRBJ2-1, with a weak D call TRBD1 (8 bases). The CDR3 runs to 16 residues. V gave up 7 bases and J gave up 0 bases, with 16 bases separating them. The V gene's germline CDR1 is MDHEN and CDR2 SYDVKM. CDR3 coding DNA: TGTGCCAGCACCCCAGGGGGCGGGAGCTCCTACAATGAGCAGTTCTTC. Its protein product is CASTPGGGSSYNEQFF.

This clonotype appeared a few times. The gene calls are TRBV7-2 and TRBJ2-2; D is uncertain. This CDR3 is built from 16 residues. Trimming took 2 bases from V and 7 from J, leaving 17 bases between them. CDR1 SGHTA and CDR2 FQGNSA come from the germline V gene. In DNA form, the CDR3 reads TGTGCCAGCAGCTTATCTGGTCCCCTCTCTAACGGGGAGCTGTTTTTT. Translating it yields CASSLSGPLSNGELFF.

V gene TRBV7-2 combines with J gene TRBJ2-1; no firm D call. V was pared by 6 bases and J by 0 bases, with 21 bases between. Germline CDR1 is SGHTA and CDR2 is FQGNSA. This CDR3 spans 18 amino acids. The CDR3 sequence: CASSSNPGLHSSYNEQFF. CDR3 DNA sequence: TGTGCCAGCAGTTCCAATCCGGGTCTTCATAGCTCCTACAATGAGCAGTTCTTC.

The chain uses TRBV27 and TRBJ1-1; TRBD1 aligns across 11 bases. The CDR3 totals 13 residues. Per germline, CDR1 MNHEY and CDR2 SMNVEV (reference sequence). The V and J ends lost 8 bases and 5 bases, in that order; junction bases with no gene match: 4. CDR3 sequence: CASGQGAGTEAFF. CDR3 DNA sequence: TGTGCCAGCGGACAGGGGGCAGGAACTGAAGCTTTCTTT.

The chain recombines TRBV18 with TRBJ1-4; D gene uncertain. Germline CDR1 KGHSH, CDR2 LQKENI. The CDR3 consists of 15 residues. Trimming took 2 bases from V and 8 from J, leaving 15 bases between them. The CDR3 coding sequence is TGTGCCAGCTCACCAGTCCCAGAGTTGGGGGAAAAACTGTTTTTT. Its protein is CASSPVPELGEKLFF.

This clonotype came up a few times. The V gene is TRBV12-3 or TRBV12-4, the J gene TRBJ1-3; D not certain. The CDR3 loop spans 14 amino acids. V shed 0 bases and J shed 3 bases, with 6 bases lying between them. CDR3 in DNA: TGTGCCAGCAGTTTAGCAGGGAATGGAAACACCATATATTTT. This translates into CASSLAGNGNTIYF.

This chain joins TRBV20-1 and TRBJ1-5; 9 bases are a match to TRBD1. The CDR3 sequence is 17 residues long. V lost 5 bases, J lost 6 bases, and 17 bases stayed unmatched. Germline CDR1 DFQATT, CDR2 SNEGSKA (reference sequence). The CDR3 nucleotides are TGCAGTGCTCAAAACTCCCCGGGACAGGGATCCGGTCAGCCCCAGCATTTT. Translated: CSAQNSPGQGSGQPQHF.

In its sample, this clonotype was seen a few times. DNA for the CDR3: TGTGCCAGCAGTTCACTAGCGGGAGACGTCGGGGAGCTGTTTTTT. This codes for CASSSLAGDVGELFF. The chain recombines TRBV12-3 or TRBV12-4 with TRBJ2-2, with 11 bases identical to TRBD2. V was pared by 4 bases and J by 7 bases, with 5 bases of the junction left unmatched. CDR3 length equals 15 residues.

The rearrangement joins TRBV7-8 to TRBJ2-7, with D possibly TRBD1 on 6 matching bases. This CDR3 is 14 amino acids long. With 5 bases removed from V and 2 bases from J, the gap between germline ends came to 13 bases. Germline CDR1 SGHVS, CDR2 FQNEAQ. CDR3 bases: TGTGCCAGCAGCGCCCGGGACACCGCCTACGAGCAGTACTTC. Encoded protein: CASSARDTAYEQYF.

This chain uses TRBV5-1 with TRBJ2-5; 7 bases line up with TRBD1. Losses at the gene ends were 1 base for V and 1 base for J; bases not matched to a gene: 7. The germline gives CDR1 SGHRS, CDR2 YFSETQ. The CDR3 is made up of 16 amino acids. Here the CDR3 reads CASSLMTGPPQETQYF. The CDR3 coding sequence is TGCGCCAGCAGCTTGATGACAGGGCCTCCCCAAGAGACCCAGTACTTC.

The chain carries TRBV5-1 and TRBJ2-2; perhaps TRBD2 as D (6 bases). V was clipped by 4 bases and J by 7 bases, with 11 bases between them. CDR3 length equals 13 residues. From germline, CDR1 is SGHRS and CDR2 YFSETQ. Here the CDR3 reads CASSAGSNGELFF. The CDR3 bases are TGCGCCAGCAGCGCGGGATCGAACGGGGAGCTGTTTTTT. The complete variable domain, with remaining parts taken from reference TRBV5-1 and TRBJ2-2, reads KAGVTQTPRYLIKTRGQQVTLSCSPISGHRSVSWYQQTPGQGLQFLFEYFSETQRNKGNFPGRFSGRQFSNSRSEMNVSTLELGDSALYLCASSAGSNGELFFGEGSRLTVL.

This clonotype was counted a few times. The chain joins TRBV4-1 to TRBJ2-5, with TRBD2 matching 15 bases. Per the germline V gene, CDR1 is MGHRA and CDR2 is YSYEKL. The V and J ends lost 0 bases and 4 bases, in that order; junction bases with no gene match: 0. CDR3 length: 16 residues. The chain's CDR3 is CASSQEGLAGGETQYF. The CDR3 DNA reads as TGCGCCAGCAGCCAAGAGGGACTAGCGGGAGGAGAGACCCAGTACTTC.

The table lists this clonotype with a few counts. The chain couples TRBV2 to TRBJ1-1; 8 bases are a match to TRBD1. The junction had 8 bases not matched to a gene; V was cut back by 6 bases and J by 5 bases. Germline lookup yields CDR1 SNHLY and CDR2 FYNNEI. The CDR3 runs to 14 residues. In DNA, the CDR3 is TGTGCCAGCAGGGGAAACAGGGGGAGGACTGAAGCTTTCTTT. Amino acid sequence: CASRGNRGRTEAFF.

The chain employs TRBV20-1 and TRBJ2-2; D is unresolved. Between the trimmed V and J ends, which lost 6 bases and 1 base, there was a span of 9 bases. Germline CDR1 DFQATT, CDR2 SNEGSKA (reference sequence). The CDR3 runs 13 residues. The CDR3 DNA follows: TGCAGTGCCAAGCCCGGGAACACCGGGGAGCTGTTTTTT. Amino acids: CSAKPGNTGELFF.

The chain uses TRBV7-6 and TRBJ1-2; maybe TRBD1 (6 bases). V gave up 1 base and J gave up 10 bases, with 13 bases separating them. Germline V lookup: CDR1 SGHVS, CDR2 FNYEAQ. CDR3 length: 13 residues. CDR3 sequence (DNA): TGTGCCAGCAGCTTAGAGGGGGGGGCAGTCTACACCTTC. As protein: CASSLEGGAVYTF.

In its sample, this clonotype was seen a few times. This chain links TRBV5-6 with TRBJ2-5, with D perhaps TRBD1 or TRBD2 (5 bases each). The J call could be wrong; TRBJ2-1 is a better fit for the DNA end. Germline V CDR1 and CDR2: SGHDT, YYEEEE. This CDR3 has 17 residues. CDR3 sequence reads: CASSFWGSGTLVNEQFF. For the CDR3, the DNA is TGTGCCAGCAGCTTTTGGGGATCCGGGACCTTAGTAAATGAGCAGTTCTTC.

V is TRBV27 and J is TRBJ1-6; 7 bases are shared with TRBD1. The germline V gene encodes CDR1 MNHEY and CDR2 SMNVEV (reference sequence). The length of the CDR3 is 14 residues. After removal of 3 bases from V and 8 bases from J, the junction contained 4 bases not matched to a gene. CDR3 region: CASSLRGHDSPLHF. Written as DNA, the CDR3 is TGTGCCAGCAGTTTGAGGGGGCATGATTCACCCCTCCACTTT.

The genes are TRBV27 and TRBJ2-1; no clear D. The V gene lost 3 bases and the J gene lost 1 base, with 4 bases spanning the gap. The CDR3 has 13 amino acids. Per the germline V gene, CDR1 is MNHEY and CDR2 is SMNVEV (reference sequence). CDR3 in DNA: TGTGCCAGCAGTTTCTATTCCTACAATGAGCAGTTCTTC. Its translation: CASSFYSYNEQFF.

The V gene is TRBV4-2, the J gene TRBJ2-7; TRBD2 matches 10 bases. Germline trimming cut 4 bases from V and 5 bases from J; bases unmatched to any gene: 17. The CDR3 sequence is 18 residues long. From germline, CDR1 is LGHNA and CDR2 YNFKEQ. The CDR3 protein is CASSRWTSGNERFDEQYF. The CDR3 nucleotides read TGTGCCAGCAGCCGTTGGACTAGCGGAAATGAGAGGTTCGACGAGCAGTACTTC.

In its sample, this clonotype was seen once. V gene TRBV6-1 combines with J gene TRBJ2-1, with D uncertain. Germline V gene data show CDR1 as MNHNS and CDR2 as SASEGT. The CDR3 loop spans 11 amino acids. Trimming took 8 bases from V and 4 from J, leaving 6 bases between them. CDR3 nucleotides: TGTGCCAGCGGAGCGTACAATGAGCAGTTCTTC. Amino acids: CASGAYNEQFF.